Sequencing of this TCR beta chain was carried out in a study of T cells in Graves' hyperthyroidism and ophthalmopathy. Study-wide points: Blood also showed most of the thyroid clonotypes that were expanded above 0.001. Classification by a 13 V-J model distinguished ophthalmopathy from stable hyperthyroidism.

RNA transcripts gave rise to amplified TCR beta CDR3 regions. During a first-round RT-PCR of the TCR CDR3, the HTBI primer set was used. Via MiXCR, TCRdb re-called the multiplex PCR reads, giving one row per CDR3 protein. The profile covers 500,000 to 750,000 distinct CDR3 sequences, with about 45% appearing a single time and around 8% taken by the ten largest. This clonotype was recorded many times. The antigen remains undetermined. Trimming cost V 6 bases and J 4 bases, with 13 bases left between them. From germline, CDR1 is KGHDR and CDR2 SFDVKD. There are 14 residues in the CDR3. This TCR was sampled from a woman younger than 35 with Graves' hyperthyroidism. The rearrangement links TRBV24-1 to TRBJ2-3, with D perhaps TRBD2 (6 bases). Source material: peripheral blood or thyroid tissue (not recorded which). The CDR3 region has the DNA TGTGCCACCAGTCGGGGGAGCGCGGCAGATACGCAGTATTTT. This translates into CATSRGSAADTQYF.